The T cell receptor beta chain under discussion was sequenced for a study of spatial heterogeneity in lung cancer. There are many counts of this clonotype. TCRdb reprocessed the 5' RACE reads with MiXCR, giving one entry per CDR3 protein. The data show tens of thousands of distinct CDR3 sequences, roughly 4.6% seen once. Time point described: sample taken at primary tumor resection. Frozen PBMC, nontumor lung or tumor provided whole RNA, which was sequenced unsorted. Germline V lookup: CDR1 LNHDA, CDR2 SQIVND (reference sequence). This CDR3 has 15 amino acids. The V and J ends lost 10 bases and 4 bases respectively, with 22 bases between them.

The chain employs TRBV19 and TRBJ2-5, with TRBD2 as a possible D gene (5 bases). The material sequenced was PBMCs, taken at surgery. This TCR was recovered from a male donor with early-stage non-small cell lung cancer. The CDR3 loop reads CATRRRRGLSETQYF. CDR3 bases: TGTGCCACCCGCCGTCGACGAGGACTTTCAGAGACCCAGTACTTC.